The rows below give T cell receptor beta chains drawn from one sample of a study of post-analysis software for immune sequencing data. TCRdb redid the calling of the PCR reads with MiXCR, one entry per CDR3 protein. The sample consists of roughly 570,000 distinct CDR3 sequences, around 36% of them appearing once. The sample was blood. The receptor set was obtained from a girl aged 2 to 17 with multiple sclerosis. Both conserved end residues are part of each CDR3. Each record gives: V gene, clone size, J gene, D gene, CDR3 protein, CDR3 DNA. The D gene is left open where the match is weak. Rows may omit the clone size; those that give it use once, few, many or a size class.

V: TRBV20-1; size: .; J: TRBJ2-3; D: TRBD2; CDR3: CSANPRTSGSTDTQYF; DNA: TGCAGTGCCAACCCACGGACTAGCGGAAGCACAGATACGCAGTATTTT
V: TRBV3-1; size: .; J: TRBJ2-3; D: TRBD2; CDR3: CASSRSGTSGFTDTQYF; DNA: TGTGCCAGCAGCCGTTCCGGGACTAGCGGATTCACAGATACGCAGTATTTT
V: TRBV6-6; size: few; J: TRBJ1-4; D: .; CDR3: CASSYTVGVNEKLFF; DNA: TGTGCCAGCAGTTACACGGTGGGGGTTAATGAAAAACTGTTTTTT
V: TRBV7-2; size: .; J: TRBJ2-7; D: .; CDR3: CVSSADRSLGSSYEQYF; DNA: TGTGTCAGCAGCGCCGACAGGTCTCTAGGCAGCTCCTACGAGCAGTACTTC
V: TRBV10-3; size: few; J: TRBJ2-5; D: .; CDR3: CAIREDLLQETQYF; DNA: TGTGCCATCAGGGAAGATCTCCTCCAGGAGACCCAGTACTTC
V: TRBV7-9; size: .; J: TRBJ2-5; D: TRBD2; CDR3: CASSLPVGLALQETQYF; DNA: TGTGCCAGCAGCTTACCGGTAGGACTAGCCCTACAAGAGACCCAGTACTTC
V: TRBV7-8; size: .; J: TRBJ2-3; D: TRBD1; CDR3: CASRDRVSDTQYF; DNA: TGTGCCAGCCGGGACAGGGTATCAGATACGCAGTATTTT
V: TRBV3-1; size: few; J: TRBJ1-2; D: .; CDR3: CASSPGPVAYGYTF; DNA: TGTGCCAGCAGCCCAGGACCGGTTGCCTATGGCTACACCTTC
V: TRBV10-3; size: many; J: TRBJ2-1; D: TRBD2; CDR3: CATRTSGGANEQFF; DNA: TGTGCCACCCGGACTAGCGGGGGGGCCAATGAGCAGTTCTTC
V: TRBV12-3/TRBV12-4; size: .; J: TRBJ1-2; D: .; CDR3: CASAAANYGYTF; DNA: TGTGCCAGCGCGGCAGCCAACTATGGCTACACCTTC
V: TRBV4-2; size: .; J: TRBJ1-2; D: .; CDR3: CATGGDPGYGYTF; DNA: TGTGCCACTGGGGGGGATCCAGGCTATGGCTACACCTTC
V: TRBV6-5; size: .; J: TRBJ1-2; D: .; CDR3: CASTEDSNYGYTF; DNA: TGTGCCAGCACCGAGGACAGCAACTATGGCTACACCTTC
V: TRBV7-9; size: .; J: TRBJ2-7; D: .; CDR3: CASSLRADYEQYF; DNA: TGTGCCAGCAGCTTAAGGGCCGACTACGAGCAGTACTTC
V: TRBV2; size: .; J: TRBJ1-5; D: .; CDR3: CASGRGGASNQPQHF; DNA: TGTGCCAGCGGAAGGGGGGGAGCTAGCAATCAGCCCCAGCATTTT
V: TRBV5-1; size: few; J: TRBJ1-2; D: TRBD1; CDR3: CASSNKATGDRDGYTF; DNA: TGCGCCAGCAGCAACAAAGCAACAGGGGATAGGGATGGCTACACCTTC
V: TRBV18; size: few; J: TRBJ1-1; D: .; CDR3: CASSPGDKSEAFF; DNA: TGTGCCAGCTCACCAGGGGACAAATCTGAAGCTTTCTTT
V: TRBV18; size: .; J: TRBJ1-2; D: TRBD1; CDR3: CASSPDREYGYTF; DNA: TGTGCCAGCTCCCCGGACAGGGAGTATGGCTACACCTTC
V: TRBV4-2; size: .; J: TRBJ2-3; D: .; CDR3: CASSQDGGTDTQYF; DNA: TGTGCCAGCAGCCAAGATGGCGGGACCGATACGCAGTATTTT
V: TRBV11-1; size: few; J: TRBJ2-7; D: .; CDR3: CASSFIGGREQYF; DNA: TGTGCCAGCAGCTTTATAGGGGGTCGCGAGCAGTACTTC
V: TRBV5-5; size: .; J: TRBJ2-2; D: TRBD2; CDR3: CASSPGTTSGGELFF; DNA: TGTGCCAGCAGCCCGGGGACTACTTCTGGCGGGGAGCTGTTTTTT
V: TRBV5-1; size: .; J: TRBJ1-2; D: TRBD1; CDR3: CASSPQWDRAQGYTF; DNA: TGCGCCAGCAGCCCCCAATGGGACAGGGCCCAGGGCTACACCTTC
V: TRBV27; size: few; J: TRBJ2-7; D: TRBD2; CDR3: CASSWLAGESYEQYF; DNA: TGTGCCAGCAGTTGGCTAGCGGGGGAGTCCTACGAGCAGTACTTC
V: TRBV5-8; size: .; J: TRBJ2-3; D: TRBD2; CDR3: CASTRGLAGNTDTQYF; DNA: TGTGCCAGCACCAGGGGACTAGCGGGGAACACAGATACGCAGTATTTT
V: TRBV28; size: .; J: TRBJ2-3; D: TRBD2; CDR3: CASSSSSGLTDTQYF; DNA: TGTGCCAGCAGTTCCTCTAGCGGACTCACAGATACGCAGTATTTT
V: TRBV5-1; size: few; J: TRBJ1-5; D: .; CDR3: CASSFGGINQPQHF; DNA: TGCGCCAGCAGCTTTGGGGGTATCAATCAGCCCCAGCATTTT
V: TRBV29-1; size: .; J: TRBJ2-7; D: TRBD1; CDR3: CSAVFGTGGYEQYF; DNA: TGCAGCGCAGTCTTCGGGACAGGAGGTTACGAGCAGTACTTC
V: TRBV7-8; size: .; J: TRBJ2-5; D: .; CDR3: CASSTRQDSQETQYF; DNA: TGTGCCAGCAGCACGCGACAGGACTCGCAAGAGACCCAGTACTTC
V: TRBV6-6; size: few; J: TRBJ2-7; D: TRBD1; CDR3: CASSPGGKGYEQYF; DNA: TGTGCCAGCAGTCCAGGGGGCAAAGGATACGAGCAGTACTTC
V: TRBV20-1; size: .; J: TRBJ1-2; D: .; CDR3: CSAARLGLQSYGYTF; DNA: TGCAGTGCGGCGCGGTTGGGACTCCAATCCTATGGCTACACCTTC
V: TRBV29-1; size: .; J: TRBJ2-7; D: .; CDR3: CSVRAAYEQYF; DNA: TGCAGCGTTAGGGCAGCATACGAGCAGTACTTC
V: TRBV5-6; size: few; J: TRBJ1-2; D: .; CDR3: CASSLARGRWGREDYGYTF; DNA: TGTGCCAGCAGCTTGGCTCGGGGCAGGTGGGGTCGCGAGGACTATGGCTACACCTTC
V: TRBV5-1; size: few; J: TRBJ2-7; D: .; CDR3: CASSTHGSYEQYF; DNA: TGCGCCAGCAGCACCCACGGGTCCTACGAGCAGTACTTC
V: TRBV5-1; size: .; J: TRBJ1-1; D: .; CDR3: CASSPGATKWYTEAFF; DNA: TGCGCCAGCAGTCCGGGGGCCACTAAATGGTACACTGAAGCTTTCTTT
V: TRBV7-2; size: .; J: TRBJ2-7; D: TRBD2; CDR3: CASSFTAGVGEQYF; DNA: TGTGCCAGCAGCTTCACAGCGGGGGTCGGCGAGCAGTACTTC
V: TRBV3-1; size: .; J: TRBJ1-1; D: TRBD1; CDR3: CASSHRDRNTEAFF; DNA: TGTGCCAGCAGCCACCGGGACAGGAACACTGAAGCTTTCTTT
V: TRBV11-1; size: .; J: TRBJ2-3; D: .; CDR3: CASSLANRLTDTQYF; DNA: TGTGCCAGCAGCTTAGCCAACAGACTGACAGATACGCAGTATTTT
V: TRBV28; size: .; J: TRBJ2-5; D: .; CDR3: CASSLGTSRGTQYF; DNA: TGTGCCAGCAGTTTAGGCACCTCCCGAGGGACCCAGTACTTC
V: TRBV4-1; size: .; J: TRBJ1-1; D: .; CDR3: CASSQGRGPFEAFF; DNA: TGCGCCAGCAGCCAAGGTAGGGGACCCTTTGAAGCTTTCTTT
V: TRBV20-1; size: few; J: TRBJ2-2; D: .; CDR3: CSARGQNTGELFF; DNA: TGCAGTGCTAGAGGACAAAACACCGGGGAGCTGTTTTTT
V: TRBV7-2; size: .; J: TRBJ1-5; D: .; CDR3: CASSLLPGPNQPQHF; DNA: TGTGCCAGCAGCTTATTACCGGGACCCAATCAGCCCCAGCATTTT
V: TRBV12-3/TRBV12-4; size: .; J: TRBJ2-3; D: .; CDR3: CASSLGVLARASTDTQYF; DNA: TGTGCCAGCAGTTTAGGGGTCCTGGCAAGAGCTAGCACAGATACGCAGTATTTT
V: TRBV2; size: .; J: TRBJ2-3; D: TRBD2; CDR3: CASSPGRGRTDTQYF; DNA: TGTGCCAGCAGTCCCGGGAGGGGTAGGACAGATACGCAGTATTTT
V: TRBV5-1; size: .; J: TRBJ2-7; D: .; CDR3: CASSLDGAYYEQYF; DNA: TGCGCCAGCAGCTTGGATGGGGCTTACTACGAGCAGTACTTC
V: TRBV5-1; size: few; J: TRBJ2-1; D: TRBD1; CDR3: CASYRDREDNEQFF; DNA: TGCGCCAGCTACAGGGACAGGGAGGACAATGAGCAGTTCTTC
V: TRBV6-1; size: many; J: TRBJ2-1; D: TRBD1; CDR3: CASSWTGYNEQFF; DNA: TGTGCCAGCAGTTGGACAGGGTACAATGAGCAGTTCTTC
V: TRBV5-5; size: .; J: TRBJ1-4; D: .; CDR3: CANSVGMSATNEKLFF; DNA: TGTGCCAACAGCGTGGGGATGAGCGCAACTAATGAAAAACTGTTTTTT
V: TRBV7-3; size: .; J: TRBJ2-1; D: .; CDR3: CASSLKRGVLCNEQFF; DNA: TGTGCCAGCAGCTTAAAGCGCGGGGTGTTGTGCAATGAGCAGTTCTTC
V: TRBV6-6; size: few; J: TRBJ2-7; D: .; CDR3: CASSFPADGSYEQYF; DNA: TGTGCCAGCAGTTTCCCGGCCGACGGCTCCTACGAGCAGTACTTC
V: TRBV19; size: .; J: TRBJ1-2; D: .; CDR3: CASSIPLRYGYTF; DNA: TGTGCCAGTAGTATACCCCTGCGGTATGGCTACACCTTC
V: TRBV3-1; size: .; J: TRBJ2-5; D: .; CDR3: CASSQGWSQETQYF; DNA: TGTGCCAGCAGCCAGGGTTGGAGTCAGGAGACCCAGTACTTC
V: TRBV20-1; size: once; J: TRBJ1-5; D: .; CDR3: CSARDGTPLIQPQHF; DNA: TGCAGTGCTAGAGATGGTACCCCCCTGATACAGCCCCAGCATTTT